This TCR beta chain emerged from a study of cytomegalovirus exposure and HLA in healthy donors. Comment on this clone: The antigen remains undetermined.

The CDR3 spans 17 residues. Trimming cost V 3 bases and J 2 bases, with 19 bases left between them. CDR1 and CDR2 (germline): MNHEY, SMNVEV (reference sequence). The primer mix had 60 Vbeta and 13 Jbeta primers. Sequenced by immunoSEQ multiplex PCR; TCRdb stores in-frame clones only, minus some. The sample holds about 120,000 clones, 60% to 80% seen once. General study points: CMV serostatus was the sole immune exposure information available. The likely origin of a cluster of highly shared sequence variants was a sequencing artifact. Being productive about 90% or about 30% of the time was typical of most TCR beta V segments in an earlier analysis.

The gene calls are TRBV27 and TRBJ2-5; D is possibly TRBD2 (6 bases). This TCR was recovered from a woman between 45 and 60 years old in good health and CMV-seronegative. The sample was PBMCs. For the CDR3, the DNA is TGTGCCAGCAGTTTCATTGGCCGTGCGGGGACTCAAGAGACCCAGTACTTC. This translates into CASSFIGRAGTQETQYF.